The source of this T cell receptor (beta chain) is a study of T cells in Graves' hyperthyroidism and ophthalmopathy. Study overall: Sampling of peripheral blood happened at initial diagnosis, prior to any treatment.

TCR beta CDR3 regions were amplified from RNA transcripts. Using the HTBI primer set, a first-round RT-PCR was run on the TCR CDR3. TCRdb reprocessed the multiplex PCR reads via MiXCR and lists one record per CDR3 protein. There are roughly 290,000 distinct CDR3 sequences in the sample; roughly 13% occur only once, and 6.5% to 10% lies in the top ten. Whole-study results and caveats: In blood, most of the thyroid clonotypes expanded above 0.001 were also present.

With respect to this clonotype: Its antigen is currently unknown. Given a much more abundant clone one base away, this may be a read error.

Diagnosis of hyperthyroidism was new in patients aged 18 to 65, and its duration was under 2 months. In making diagnoses, clinical symptoms, serum thyroxine and TRAb, thyroid ultrasound and orbital computed tomography were all used. CDR1 and CDR2 (germline): SGHVS, FQNEAQ. The CDR3 runs to 15 residues. The chain carries TRBV7-8 and TRBJ2-1; D uncertain. The receptor was isolated from a woman in her thirties or forties with Graves' hyperthyroidism. The material sequenced was blood. The CDR3 spells CASSLGQVAYNERFF. The CDR3, as DNA: TGTGCCAGCAGCTTAGGGCAGGTCGCCTACAATGAGCGGTTCTTC.